The 17 T cell receptor beta chains given below trace back to one sample, sequenced in a study of technical replicates of blood from several donors. The table came from immunoSEQ multiplex PCR; TCRdb's copy has only in-frame clones and leaves some out. The sample consists of about 83,000 clones, just over 90% of them appearing once. The sequencing sample was made of T cells isolated from PBMCs. The receptor set was obtained from a human donor in good health.

This rearrangement joins TRBV5-6 to TRBJ2-4; 7 bases line up with TRBD2. Germline V gene sequence: CDR1 SGHDT, CDR2 YYEEEE. The CDR3 is 14 residues long. With 3 bases clipped from V and 9 bases from J, the junction kept 9 bases outside the gene matches. The CDR3 loop reads CASSYGLGGSIQYF. DNA of the CDR3: TGTGCCAGCAGCTATGGTCTGGGGGGGAGCATTCAGTACTTC.

The CDR3 loop reads CASSYSNRNNEQFF. The CDR3 nucleotides read TGTGCCAGCAGTTACTCGAACAGAAACAATGAGCAGTTCTTC. The genes are TRBV6-5 and TRBJ2-1; D uncertain. Germline V lookup: CDR1 MNHEY, CDR2 SVGAGI. The CDR3 is 14 residues long. V dropped 0 bases and J dropped 5 bases, with 8 bases sitting between them.

The rearrangement links TRBV27 to TRBJ2-7, with 9 bases lining up with TRBD2. Germline V gene lookup returns CDR1 MNHEY and CDR2 SMNVEV (reference sequence). The CDR3 has 15 residues. Unmatched junction bases numbered 4, after V lost 3 bases and J lost 1 base. The CDR3 bases are TGTGCCAGCAGTTTCCTTAGCGGGAGTTCCTACGAGCAGTACTTC. It specifies CASSFLSGSSYEQYF.

The rearrangement joins TRBV7-2 to TRBJ2-5; D uncertain. V was clipped by 2 bases and J by 2 bases, with 9 bases between them. This CDR3 region has 14 residues. Germline lookup yields CDR1 SGHTA and CDR2 FQGNSA. CDR3 nucleotides: TGTGCCAGCAGCTTAACGCAGGCACAAGAGACCCAGTACTTC. It codes for CASSLTQAQETQYF.

The chain has TRBV7-9 and TRBJ1-5, with D perhaps TRBD1 (6 bases). This CDR3 comprises 16 residues. Trimming stripped 4 bases from V and 2 bases from J, with 15 bases between. Germline assignment: CDR1 SEHNR and CDR2 FQNEAQ (reference sequence). The CDR3 coding sequence is TGTGCCAGCAGCTCAGATACAGGGCTCGGCAATCAGCCCCAGCATTTT. Its translation: CASSSDTGLGNQPQHF.

The gene calls are TRBV14 and TRBJ1-2; D is undetermined. CDR3 size: 14 residues. Germline lookup yields CDR1 SGHDN and CDR2 FVKESK. V was shortened by 0 bases and J by 5 bases, with 10 bases between the two germline ends. CDR3 residues: CASSQDVETYGYTF. The CDR3 bases are TGTGCCAGCAGCCAAGATGTCGAGACTTATGGCTACACCTTC.

The chain carries TRBV2 and TRBJ2-1, with D possibly being TRBD1 (7 bases). V was trimmed by 4 bases and J by 9 bases, leaving 16 bases between them. CDR3 length: 14 residues. Looked up from germline, CDR1 is SNHLY and CDR2 is FYNNEI. In nucleotides, the CDR3 is TGTGCCAGCAGTGGGTACCCCCAGGGGGGTGAGCAGTTCTTC. Amino acids: CASSGYPQGGEQFF.

The CDR3 DNA follows: TGCGCCAGCAGCCCCGGGACAGCACTACTTGGCTACACCTTC. Protein: CASSPGTALLGYTF. This chain connects TRBV5-1 to TRBJ1-2, with 7 bases fitting TRBD1. From germline, CDR1 is SGHRS and CDR2 YFSETQ. The CDR3 loop spans 14 amino acids. J gave up 7 bases and V 4 bases, and 10 bases lay outside the gene matches.

On this clone: One end of the junction does not line up with germline, which may come from a read error. J is TRBJ1-1 and V is TRBV18; TRBD1 matches at 7 bases. CDR1 and CDR2 from the germline V gene are KGHSH and LQKENI. There are 14 residues in the CDR3. The CDR3 DNA sequence: TGTGCCAGCTCACAAACGAACGGACAGGCTGAGGCTTTCTTT. Translated: CASSQTNGQAEAFF.

This sequence joins TRBV19 and TRBJ2-7, with a possible D match to TRBD1 (6 bases). This CDR3 comprises 15 residues. Germline V gives CDR1 LNHDA, CDR2 SQIVND (reference sequence). Trimming removed 5 bases from V and 2 bases from J, with 16 bases in between. The CDR3 is CASSLARGPTYEQYF. In DNA form, the CDR3 reads TGTGCCAGTAGTCTCGCCAGGGGCCCGACCTACGAGCAGTACTTC.

The V gene is TRBV11-1, the J gene TRBJ2-7, with D perhaps TRBD1 (6 bases). This CDR3 comprises 17 residues. The V gene's germline CDR1 is SGHAT and CDR2 FQDESV (reference sequence). V lost 0 bases and J lost 2, with 17 bases in between. Written as DNA, the CDR3 is TGTGCCAGCAGCTTAGCCCCTCCGACAGGCGCCACCTACGAGCAGTACTTC. Amino acids: CASSLAPPTGATYEQYF.

The rearrangement links TRBV9 to TRBJ2-6; weak D call: TRBD2 (6 bases). V was trimmed by 5 bases and J by 3 bases, leaving 15 bases between them. The CDR3 runs to 16 residues. Germline V gene lookup returns CDR1 SGDLS and CDR2 YYNGEE. The CDR3 region is CASSDEGGIGANVLTF. CDR3 DNA sequence: TGTGCCAGCAGTGATGAGGGCGGGATTGGGGCCAACGTCCTGACTTTC.

The chain joins TRBV7-8 to TRBJ1-5; perhaps TRBD1 as D (6 bases). Germline CDR1 SGHVS, CDR2 FQNEAQ. Between the trimmed V and J ends, which lost 1 base and 6 bases, there was a span of 13 bases. The CDR3 has 15 amino acids. CDR3 sequence (DNA): TGTGCCAGCAGCTTAGAGTCAGGGGTAGGTCAGCCCCAGCATTTT. Amino acid sequence: CASSLESGVGQPQHF.

This sequence joins TRBV18 and TRBJ2-5; 7 bases are a match to TRBD1. The germline CDR1 and CDR2 sequences are KGHSH and LQKENI. Unmatched junction bases numbered 5, after V lost 5 bases and J lost 5 bases. The CDR3 runs to 13 residues. The CDR3 DNA reads as TGTGCCAGCTCAAAACAGGGGATGGAGACCCAGTACTTC. It translates to CASSKQGMETQYF.

This rearrangement joins TRBV11-3 to TRBJ2-3; tentative D call: TRBD2 (6 bases). This CDR3 is 15 amino acids long. The V and J ends lost 5 bases and 2 bases respectively, with 14 bases between them. Germline V gene sequence: CDR1 SGHNT, CDR2 YENEEA. As DNA, the CDR3 is TGTGCCAGCAGCCCCGGGGCGGGGCCCACAGATACGCAGTATTTT. Translating gives CASSPGAGPTDTQYF.

The chain links TRBV12-5 to TRBJ1-1, with D hard to call. V was cut by 2 bases and J by 2 bases, with 3 bases left in between. This CDR3 is built from 12 residues. From germline, CDR1 is LGHNT and CDR2 FRNRAP. CDR3 DNA sequence: TGTGCTAGTGGTTTGACTAACACTGAAGCTTTCTTT. Residues: CASGLTNTEAFF. The full variable domain, completed using reference TRBV12-5 and TRBJ1-1, is DARVTQTPRHKVTEMGQEVTMRCQPILGHNTVFWYRQTMMQGLELLAYFRNRAPLDDSGMPKDRFSAEMPDATLATLKIQPSEPRDSAVYFCASGLTNTEAFFGQGTRLTVV.

This clone was detected once. This rearrangement joins TRBV5-8 to TRBJ2-7; 8 nucleotides line up with TRBD2. From germline, CDR1 is SGHTS and CDR2 YDEGEE. V lost 4 bases and J lost 0; bases outside the gene matches: 9. The length of the CDR3 is 16 residues. The CDR3 DNA reads TGTGCCAGCAGCCCCCCTGAGCGGGGGAGCTCCTACGAGCAGTACTTC. It yields the protein CASSPPERGSSYEQYF.